This TCR beta chain was retrieved from a study of T-cell memory formation after mild COVID-19. TCRdb recomputed calls from the 5' RACE reads with MiXCR, one row per CDR3 protein. The table records more than 300,000 distinct CDR3 sequences, roughly an eighth of them present only once. The CDR3 is 17 amino acids. Germline CDR1 is WNHNN and CDR2 is SYGVQD (reference sequence). V lost 0 bases and J 3 bases, leaving 17 bases between the germline ends. This clonotype was counted a few times. Material: PBMCs or a T cell subset sorted from them (not recorded which). V and J are TRBV10-1 and TRBJ2-5, with D perhaps matching TRBD1 (6 bases). This TCR was recovered from a man between 18 and 29 years old who had mild COVID-19 (a few samples of this study predate the infection). Cell type and time point are not known. The CDR3 spells CASSESTPGQGKETQYF. CDR3 coding DNA: TGCGCCAGCAGTGAGTCGACCCCTGGGCAGGGGAAAGAGACCCAGTACTTC.